Shown below are 32 T cell receptor beta chains from a single sample sequenced in a study of blood T cell repertoires in COVID-19 (dated by TCRdb to 2018 to 2021). The protocol used for the library was the immunoSEQ multiplex PCR assay. Here the immuneACCESS table is served through TCRdb, limited to in-frame sequences with V and J called. Missing clones are a known gap in these copies; in checked studies unresolved V genes cover under half, and the rest lacks a known reason. The sample data list around 250,000 clones, and roughly 82% of these were observed just once. Clones ranked in the top ten supply roughly 12% of the sample. Sequencing was carried out using peripheral blood. These receptors were taken from an older man with acute or convalescent COVID-19.

V usage is TRBV7-2 and J usage is TRBJ1-2; D is possibly TRBD1 (6 bases). The germline V and J ends were trimmed by 5 bases and 2 bases, with 15 bases remaining between them. This CDR3 has 15 residues. Per the germline V gene, CDR1 is SGHTA and CDR2 is FQGNSA. CDR3 coding DNA: TGTGCCAGCAGCGCGACTGCGGGGGCAAACTATGGCTACACCTTC. It is translated as CASSATAGANYGYTF.

The table lists this clone with a few counts. The chain employs TRBV18 and TRBJ1-5, with D uncertain. The CDR3 runs to 15 residues. Germline values: CDR1 KGHSH, CDR2 LQKENI. V was shortened by 2 bases and J by 4 bases, with 12 bases between the two germline ends. The chain's CDR3 is CASSPGGGGNQPQHF. CDR3 coding DNA: TGTGCCAGCTCACCAGGTGGAGGCGGAAATCAGCCCCAGCATTTT.

The rearrangement joins TRBV9 to TRBJ1-4, with D uncertain. Germline V gives CDR1 SGDLS, CDR2 YYNGEE. The CDR3 is made up of 15 amino acids. V was cut by 0 bases and J by 2 bases, with 8 bases left in between. The CDR3 DNA is TGTGCCAGCAGCGTAGCTGGGCTGACTAATGAAAAACTGTTTTTT. This gives the protein CASSVAGLTNEKLFF.

CDR3 in amino acids: CASSESGTRGEKLFF. The CDR3, as DNA: TGTGCCAGCAGTGAATCGGGGACTCGTGGTGAAAAACTGTTTTTT. The chain has TRBV2 and TRBJ1-4, with TRBD1 as a possible D gene (5 bases). The V end was cut by 2 bases, the J end by 7 bases, with 14 bases between. Germline V lookup: CDR1 SNHLY, CDR2 FYNNEI. This CDR3 has 15 amino acids.

V is TRBV27 and J is TRBJ1-4; D uncertain. This CDR3 has 14 residues. Trimming shortened V by 5 bases and J by 3 bases, and 10 bases separated the two germline ends. Germline loops: CDR1 MNHEY, CDR2 SMNVEV (reference sequence). The CDR3 nucleotides are TGTGCCAGCAGTCACCTTGCGGCTAATGAAAAACTGTTTTTT. Translated, it gives CASSHLAANEKLFF.

The V gene is TRBV10-3, the J gene TRBJ1-5, with a tentative D call TRBD1 (5 bases). V shed 4 bases and J shed 8 bases, with 12 bases lying between them. This CDR3 contains 13 residues. CDR1 is ENHRY, CDR2 SYGVKD, per germline. CDR3 sequence reads: CAISGGDWEPQHF. Written as DNA, the CDR3 is TGTGCCATCAGTGGCGGGGACTGGGAGCCCCAGCATTTT.

This chain uses TRBV7-3 with TRBJ2-1; 10 bases match TRBD2. Germline V lookup: CDR1 SGHTA, CDR2 FQGTGA. V lost 1 base, J lost 9 bases, and 6 bases stayed unmatched. There are 15 residues in the CDR3. The CDR3 loop is CASSLNSGRTGEQFF. The CDR3 region has the DNA TGTGCCAGCAGCTTAAATAGCGGGAGGACGGGTGAGCAGTTCTTC.

This clone showed up just once. The chain is built from TRBV3-1 (or the pseudogene TRBV3-2) and TRBJ2-1, with 8 bases identical to TRBD2. V gave up 4 bases and J gave up 6 bases; unmatched junction bases: 17. Germline V gives CDR1 LGHDT, CDR2 YNNKEL (reference sequence). The CDR3 is made up of 18 amino acids. In DNA form, the CDR3 reads TGTGCCAGCAGCCCCCTCCTCCCCGGGACTAGGGGGGTCAATGAGCAGTTCTTC. Its translation is CASSPLLPGTRGVNEQFF.

The chain employs TRBV6-6 and TRBJ2-3, with 7 bases lining up with TRBD2. Trimming at V came to 5 bases and at J to 2 bases, leaving 13 bases not matched to a gene. The CDR3 loop spans 17 amino acids. Germline V gene data show CDR1 as MNHNY and CDR2 as SVGAGI (reference sequence). In DNA form, the CDR3 reads TGTGCCAGCAGTCGGGACTACGAACATATCCCCACAGATACGCAGTATTTT. As protein: CASSRDYEHIPTDTQYF.

The chain links TRBV7-9 to TRBJ2-7; the match to TRBD1 covers 7 bases. Trimming at V came to 4 bases and at J to 2 bases, leaving 8 bases not matched to a gene. This CDR3 spans 15 amino acids. CDR1 SEHNR and CDR2 FQNEAQ come from the germline V gene (reference sequence). The CDR3 DNA is TGTGCCAGCAGCTCGAGGACAGGTCCGACCTACGAGCAGTACTTC. Translating it yields CASSSRTGPTYEQYF. Combining the CDR3 with reference TRBV7-9 and TRBJ2-7 gives the whole variable domain DTGVSQNPRHKITKRGQNVTFRCDPISEHNRLYWYRQTLGQGPEFLTYFQNEAQLEKSRLLSDRFSAERPKGSFSTLEIQRTEQGDSAMYLCASSSRTGPTYEQYFGPGTRLTVT.

This clone was observed once. The chain is built from TRBV15 and TRBJ1-6, with no clear D. Trimming took off 0 bases at V and 0 bases at J, with 6 bases between the two ends. This CDR3 region has 16 residues. Germline V CDR1 and CDR2: LNHNV, YYDKDF (reference sequence). For the CDR3, the DNA is TGTGCCACCAGCAGAGATAGAAGCTCCTATAATTCACCCCTCCACTTT. Residues: CATSRDRSSYNSPLHF.

This rearrangement joins TRBV28 to TRBJ1-5; TRBD1 matches 7 bases. Trimming at V came to 2 bases and at J to 7 bases, leaving 20 bases not matched to a gene. This CDR3 region has 19 residues. The germline CDR1 and CDR2 sequences are MDHEN and SYDVKM. In nucleotides, the CDR3 is TGTGCCAGCAGTTTAAACGGCCTCGGGACAGCCGGTATTTGGCAGCCCCAGCATTTT. Residues: CASSLNGLGTAGIWQPQHF.

V gene TRBV15 combines with J gene TRBJ2-2; possibly TRBD1 for D (6 bases). Trimming pared 0 bases from V and 8 bases from J, leaving 10 bases between. Germline CDR1 LNHNV, CDR2 YYDKDF (reference sequence). The CDR3 is 14 amino acids. CDR3 region: CATSRDNDRGELFF. For the CDR3, the DNA is TGTGCCACCAGCAGAGATAATGACAGGGGGGAGCTGTTTTTT.

The chain carries TRBV19 and TRBJ1-1; the match to TRBD1 covers 9 bases. Germline trimming cut 1 base from V and 3 bases from J; bases unmatched to any gene: 0. Germline values: CDR1 LNHDA, CDR2 SQIVND (reference sequence). The CDR3 is 14 residues long. The CDR3 is CASSIGTGDTEAFF. The CDR3 bases are TGTGCCAGTAGTATAGGGACAGGGGACACTGAAGCTTTCTTT.

This chain uses TRBV7-2 with TRBJ1-2; no clear D gene. Deletions cut 6 bases from V and 3 bases from J, with 11 bases between. CDR3 length equals 13 residues. The germline V gene encodes CDR1 SGHTA and CDR2 FQGNSA. Written as DNA, the CDR3 is TGTGCCAGCAGGACCGACGGGGACTATGGCTACACCTTC. Protein: CASRTDGDYGYTF.

This clone appeared a single time. The chain employs TRBV7-3 and TRBJ2-3, with 12 positions matching TRBD2. This CDR3 is built from 15 residues. The germline gives CDR1 SGHTA, CDR2 FQGTGA. The junction had 3 bases not matched to a gene; V was cut back by 2 bases and J by 6 bases. CDR3: CASSLPLAGGDTQYF. In DNA, the CDR3 is TGTGCCAGCAGCTTACCTCTAGCGGGAGGGGATACGCAGTATTTT.

Comments on this clone: At one of its ends the junction is not consistent with the germline gene, which may arise from a read error. The chain carries TRBV7-7 and TRBJ2-2, with D hard to call. The CDR3 contains 15 residues. CDR1 is SSHAT and CDR2 is FNYEAQ in the germline V gene (reference sequence). The CDR3 sequence: CASSRWASNTGELFF. DNA of the CDR3: TGTGCTAGCAGCCGGTGGGCGTCCAACACCGGGGAGCTGTTTTTT.

The chain employs TRBV20-1 and TRBJ2-7, with 7 bases aligning to TRBD1. This CDR3 spans 16 amino acids. The germline V gene encodes CDR1 DFQATT and CDR2 SNEGSKA (reference sequence). With V trimmed by 3 bases and J by 4 bases, 15 bases remained unmatched. The CDR3 here is CSASSLPGQSAYEQYF. In nucleotides, the CDR3 is TGCAGTGCTAGTTCACTACCGGGACAGTCAGCTTACGAGCAGTACTTC.

V usage is TRBV29-1 and J usage is TRBJ2-3, with 9 positions matching TRBD1. The CDR3 has 13 residues. Looked up from germline, CDR1 is SQVTM and CDR2 is ANQGSEA. The J segment lost 4 bases and the V segment lost 4 bases, leaving 3 bases of the junction unmatched. CDR3 region: CSVGDRDPDTQYF. The CDR3 DNA reads TGCAGCGTTGGGGACAGGGATCCAGATACGCAGTATTTT.

The CDR3 spells CASSELLENTGELFF. As DNA, the CDR3 is TGTGCCAGCAGTGAACTACTAGAAAACACCGGGGAGCTGTTTTTT. The chain recombines TRBV2 with TRBJ2-2; D is perhaps TRBD2 (5 bases). CDR1 SNHLY and CDR2 FYNNEI come from the germline V gene. V was cut by 2 bases and J by 2 bases, with 9 bases left in between. This CDR3 region has 15 residues.

This chain joins TRBV2 and TRBJ1-2, with D tentatively TRBD1 (6 bases). This CDR3 is built from 16 residues. The V and J ends lost 2 bases and 0 bases respectively, with 13 bases between them. The V gene's germline CDR1 is SNHLY and CDR2 FYNNEI. The CDR3 reads CASSENRVATNYGYTF. The CDR3 nucleotides read TGTGCCAGCAGTGAAAACAGGGTCGCCACTAACTATGGCTACACCTTC.

This clone was found a few times. This rearrangement joins TRBV5-6 to TRBJ1-1; no definite D call. The germline V gene encodes CDR1 SGHDT and CDR2 YYEEEE. There are 14 residues in the CDR3. The V end lost 0 bases, the J end lost 0 bases, and 6 bases lay between the germline ends. CDR3 coding DNA: TGTGCCAGCAGCTTGGGCGGGGTGAACACTGAAGCTTTCTTT. It encodes CASSLGGVNTEAFF.

The J gene is TRBJ2-2, the V gene TRBV19; D perhaps matches TRBD1 (5 bases). This CDR3 has 15 amino acids. Germline assignment: CDR1 LNHDA and CDR2 SQIVND (reference sequence). Trimming took 7 bases from V and 3 from J, leaving 15 bases between them. This CDR3 reads CASKPSDRHTGELFF. The CDR3, as DNA: TGTGCCAGTAAGCCCTCTGACAGACACACCGGGGAGCTGTTTTTT.

The rearrangement links TRBV3-1 (or the pseudogene TRBV3-2) to TRBJ2-5; TRBD2 matches at 9 bases. The V gene's germline CDR1 is LGHDT and CDR2 YNNKEL (reference sequence). The CDR3 has 14 amino acids. Trimming at V came to 8 bases and at J to 4 bases, leaving 8 bases not matched to a gene. The CDR3 protein is CASAGGPKGETQYF. CDR3 sequence (DNA): TGTGCCAGCGCGGGAGGGCCGAAGGGAGAGACCCAGTACTTC.

For the CDR3, the DNA is TGTGCCACCAGCAGAGGGGGACTAGCGGGAGTTTACGAGCAGTACTTC. As protein: CATSRGGLAGVYEQYF. The J gene is TRBJ2-7, the V gene TRBV15; 14 nucleotides agree with TRBD2. CDR1 and CDR2 (germline): LNHNV, YYDKDF (reference sequence). The CDR3 totals 16 residues. Trimming took 1 base from V and 4 from J; bases not matched to a gene: 3. The full variable domain, rest sourced from reference TRBV15 and TRBJ2-7, is DAMVIQNPRYQVTQFGKPVTLSCSQTLNHNVMYWYQQKSSQAPKLLFHYYDKDFNNEADTPDNFQSRRPNTSFCFLDIRSPGLGDTAMYLCATSRGGLAGVYEQYFGPGTRLTVT.

CDR3 sequence (DNA): TGTGCCAGCACTCTAATAGGGGGGGCCCCTGAAGCTTTCTTT. Its protein product is CASTLIGGAPEAFF. This chain uses TRBV28 with TRBJ1-1; possibly TRBD1 for D (6 bases). Trimming cost V 7 bases and J 6 bases, with 18 bases left between them. The CDR3 length is 14 residues. CDR1 and CDR2 from the germline V gene are MDHEN and SYDVKM. Drawing the rest from reference TRBV28 and TRBJ1-1, the complete variable domain is DVKVTQSSRYLVKRTGEKVFLECVQDMDHENMFWYRQDPGLGLRLIYFSYDVKMKEKGDIPEGYSVSREKKERFSLILESASTNQTSMYLCASTLIGGAPEAFFGQGTRLTVV.

This sequence joins TRBV7-2 and TRBJ1-5, with a tentative D call TRBD1 (6 bases). V was shortened by 1 base and J by 3 bases, with 16 bases between the two germline ends. The CDR3 covers 17 residues. Germline V CDR1 and CDR2: SGHTA, FQGNSA. CDR3 sequence (DNA): TGTGCCAGCAGCTTAGGGGCAGGGGCAAGGTTCAATCAGCCCCAGCATTTT. It is translated as CASSLGAGARFNQPQHF.

V usage is TRBV24-1 and J usage is TRBJ2-5, with D perhaps TRBD2 (6 bases). With 5 bases removed from V and 5 bases from J, the gap between germline ends came to 14 bases. The CDR3 totals 14 residues. The germline CDR1 and CDR2 sequences are KGHDR and SFDVKD. CDR3 sequence reads: CATSAPGGSETQYF. The CDR3 coding sequence is TGTGCCACCAGTGCCCCTGGGGGGTCTGAGACCCAGTACTTC.

The gene calls are TRBV11-2 and TRBJ2-1; D gene ambiguous. The CDR3 consists of 15 residues. Germline CDR1 SGHAT, CDR2 FQNNGV. The germline V and J ends were trimmed by 4 bases and 4 bases, with 14 bases remaining between them. Here the CDR3 DNA reads TGTGCCAGCAGCTCCCCTAGTCCCTCTTACAATGAGCAGTTCTTC. Translating it yields CASSSPSPSYNEQFF.

The J gene is TRBJ2-2, the V gene TRBV2, with 8 bases fitting TRBD2. Germline assignment: CDR1 SNHLY and CDR2 FYNNEI. This CDR3 has 14 amino acids. J lost 5 bases, V lost 6 bases, and 5 bases had no gene match. Here the CDR3 reads CASRAGVRTGELFF. In DNA, the CDR3 is TGTGCCAGCAGAGCGGGAGTTCGGACCGGGGAGCTGTTTTTT.

The chain uses TRBV10-2 and TRBJ1-3, with D uncertain. CDR1 and CDR2 (germline): WSHSY, SAAADI. V lost 4 bases, J lost 0 bases, and 7 bases lay in between. This CDR3 has 14 amino acids. CDR3: CASSGPSSGNTIYF. Written as DNA, the CDR3 is TGCGCCAGCAGTGGGCCAAGCTCTGGAAACACCATATATTTT.

CDR3 residues: CASSLALLRGNTEAFF. CDR3 bases: TGTGCCAGCAGCTTGGCCCTTTTAAGGGGTAATACTGAAGCTTTCTTT. The chain couples TRBV5-8 to TRBJ1-1; perhaps TRBD1 as D (5 bases). Trimming took off 0 bases at V and 5 bases at J, with 17 bases between the two ends. Germline CDR1 and CDR2: SGHTS and YDEGEE. The length of the CDR3 is 16 residues.